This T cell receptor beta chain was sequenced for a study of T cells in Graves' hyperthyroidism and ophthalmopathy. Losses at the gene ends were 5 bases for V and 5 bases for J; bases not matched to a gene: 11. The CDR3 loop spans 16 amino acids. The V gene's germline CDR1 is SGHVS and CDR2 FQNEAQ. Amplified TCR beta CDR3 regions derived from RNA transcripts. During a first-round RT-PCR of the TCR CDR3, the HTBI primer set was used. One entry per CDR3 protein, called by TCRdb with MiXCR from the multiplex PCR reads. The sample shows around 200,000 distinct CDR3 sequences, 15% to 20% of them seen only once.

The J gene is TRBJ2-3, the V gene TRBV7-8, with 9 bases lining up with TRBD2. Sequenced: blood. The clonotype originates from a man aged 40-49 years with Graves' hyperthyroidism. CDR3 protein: CASSGARAGGQDTQYF. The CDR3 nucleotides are TGTGCCAGCAGCGGGGCCCGCGCGGGGGGGCAAGATACGCAGTATTTT.